This T cell receptor (beta chain) comes out of a study of OX40 agonist ivuxolimab in advanced cancers. Study summary: Having had anti-PD-1, anti-PD-L1 or anti-CTLA-4 therapy before was allowed, and over 35% had some. Study-wide findings and caveats: Average numbers of expanded clones were greater in CD8+ T cells than in CD4+. Among the least clonally expanded were partial responders at 0.1-3.0 mg/kg.

TCRdb's table, derived via immunoSEQ multiplex PCR, lists solely in-frame clones and lacks some. The sample consists of tens of thousands of clones, roughly 84% of them appearing once. Deletions cut 5 bases from V and 7 bases from J, with 14 bases between. This CDR3 contains 14 residues. Germline V CDR1 and CDR2: SGHAT, FQDESV (reference sequence). Sampling of blood occurred at baseline, cycle 4 day 1, and cycle 7 day 1. This clone was seen just once. Its antigen is still unknown. The input for sequencing was CD4+ or CD8+ T cells sorted from blood, taken in a trial of the OX40 agonist ivuxolimab. This receptor was identified in an adult with an advanced solid tumor such as melanoma, head and neck, liver or kidney cancer. The chain employs TRBV11-1 and TRBJ2-2; perhaps TRBD2 as D (5 bases). The CDR3 spells CASSALLGSGELFF. The CDR3 DNA reads TGTGCCAGCAGCGCCCTATTGGGGAGCGGGGAGCTGTTTTTT.